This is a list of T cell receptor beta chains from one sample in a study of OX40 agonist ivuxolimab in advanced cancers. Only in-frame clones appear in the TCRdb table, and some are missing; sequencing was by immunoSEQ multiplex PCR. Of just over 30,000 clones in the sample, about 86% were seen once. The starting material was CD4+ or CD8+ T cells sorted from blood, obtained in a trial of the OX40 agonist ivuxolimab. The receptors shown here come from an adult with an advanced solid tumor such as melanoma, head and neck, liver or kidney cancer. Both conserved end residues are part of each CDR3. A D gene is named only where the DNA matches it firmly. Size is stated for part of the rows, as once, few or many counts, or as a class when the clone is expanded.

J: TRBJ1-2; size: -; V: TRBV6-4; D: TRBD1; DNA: TGTGCCAGCAGTGACTCGGAAGGGACAGGGTCCTATGGCTACACCTTC; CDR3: CASSDSEGTGSYGYTF
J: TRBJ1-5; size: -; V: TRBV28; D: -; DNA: TGTGCCAGCAGTTTTAGGGAAGGGCCGGATCAGCCCCAGCATTTT; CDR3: CASSFREGPDQPQHF
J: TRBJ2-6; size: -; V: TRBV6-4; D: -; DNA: TGTGCCAGCCGAGAGGCCAACGTCCTGACTTTC; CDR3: CASREANVLTF
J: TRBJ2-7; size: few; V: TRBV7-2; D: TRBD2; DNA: TGTGCCAGCAGTTTGACCCGACTAGCGGGTATCTACGAGCAGTACTTC; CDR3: CASSLTRLAGIYEQYF
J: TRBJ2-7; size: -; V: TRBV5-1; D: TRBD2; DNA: TGCGCCAGCAGCCCTCGGACTAGCGCAGTTCAGAACGAGCAGTACTTC; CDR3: CASSPRTSAVQNEQYF
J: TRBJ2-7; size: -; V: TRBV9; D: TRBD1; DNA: TGTGCCAGCAGCGTAGGTGGGACAGGGTCATACGAGCAGTACTTC; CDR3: CASSVGGTGSYEQYF
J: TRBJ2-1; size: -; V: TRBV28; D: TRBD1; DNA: TGTGCCAGCAGTTTAGGACAGGGGGCGGATGAGCAGTTCTTC; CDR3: CASSLGQGADEQFF
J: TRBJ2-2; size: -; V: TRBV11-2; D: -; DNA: TGTGCCAGCAGCCCAGGGCCATACACCGGGGAGCTGTTTTTT; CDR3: CASSPGPYTGELFF
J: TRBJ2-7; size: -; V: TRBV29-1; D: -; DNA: TGCAGCGCTGAAGGGGTGACGGGGACTCTCTCCTACGAGCAGTACTTC; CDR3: CSAEGVTGTLSYEQYF
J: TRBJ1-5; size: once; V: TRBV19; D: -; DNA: TGTGCCAGTAGTATGAGTAGCAATCAGCCCCAGCATTTT; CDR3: CASSMSSNQPQHF
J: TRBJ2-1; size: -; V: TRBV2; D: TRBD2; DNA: TGTGCCAGCCTACTGGCGGGAGGGATCAATGAGCAGTTCTTC; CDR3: CASLLAGGINEQFF
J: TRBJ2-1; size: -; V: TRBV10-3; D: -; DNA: TGTGCCATCGGGGGGCCTGCCCAAGGGTACAATGAGCAGTTCTTC; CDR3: CAIGGPAQGYNEQFF
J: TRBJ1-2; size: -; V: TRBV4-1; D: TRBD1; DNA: TGCGCCAGCAGCCAAGGACCCCTACAGGGGGTCTATGGCTACACCTTC; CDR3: CASSQGPLQGVYGYTF
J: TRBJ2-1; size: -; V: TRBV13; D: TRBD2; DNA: TGTGCCAGCAGCTTACGGACTAGCCCTTACAATGAGCAGTTCTTC; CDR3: CASSLRTSPYNEQFF
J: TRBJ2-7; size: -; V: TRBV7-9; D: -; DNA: TGTGCCAGCAGCTTAGAAAGGGGGAACGAGCAGTACTTC; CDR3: CASSLERGNEQYF
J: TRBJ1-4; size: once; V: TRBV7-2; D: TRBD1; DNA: TGTGCCAGCAGCCCCAGACAGGGCGTTGAAAAACTGTTTTTT; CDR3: CASSPRQGVEKLFF
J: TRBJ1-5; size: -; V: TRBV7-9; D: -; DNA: TGTGCCAGCAGCTCTACACTTGCTGGAAGCAATCAGCCCCAGCATTTT; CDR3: CASSSTLAGSNQPQHF
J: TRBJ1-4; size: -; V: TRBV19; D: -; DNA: TGTGCCAGTACCCCAAAGGGACCCGGACGTGAAAAACTGTTTTTT; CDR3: CASTPKGPGREKLFF
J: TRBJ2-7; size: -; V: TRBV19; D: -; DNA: TGTGCCAGTAGTATGGTGGGTTACGAGCAGTACTTC; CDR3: CASSMVGYEQYF
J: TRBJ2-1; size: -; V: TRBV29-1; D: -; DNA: TGCAGCGCCGAGCCCAGGGACAATGAGCAGTTCTTC; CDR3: CSAEPRDNEQFF
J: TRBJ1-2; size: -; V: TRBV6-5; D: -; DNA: TGTGCCAGCAGTTACTCGAGCTACTATGGCTACACCTTC; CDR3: CASSYSSYYGYTF
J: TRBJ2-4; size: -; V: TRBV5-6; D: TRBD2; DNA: TGTGCCAGCAGCCATACTAGCGGCAAAAACATTCAGTACTTC; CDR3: CASSHTSGKNIQYF
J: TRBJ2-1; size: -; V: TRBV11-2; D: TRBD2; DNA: TGTGCCAGCAGCTTAAGGTGGGCGGGAGCCTTGAATGAGCAGTTCTTC; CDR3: CASSLRWAGALNEQFF
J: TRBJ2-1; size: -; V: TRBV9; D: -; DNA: TGTGCCAGCAGCCCCCACGGAAGCTACAATGAGCAGTTCTTC; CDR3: CASSPHGSYNEQFF
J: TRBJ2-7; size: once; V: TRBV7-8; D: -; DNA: TGTGCCAGCAGCCCACCTGGGGCTCGCCCCGCCTACGAGCAGTACTTC; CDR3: CASSPPGARPAYEQYF
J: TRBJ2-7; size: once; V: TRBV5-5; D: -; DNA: TGTGCCAGCAGCTTGGCCTCCCAGGGAGGCGAGCAGTACTTC; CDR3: CASSLASQGGEQYF
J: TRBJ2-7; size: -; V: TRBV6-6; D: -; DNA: TGTGCCAGCACCGGGCTGGTGGGCTTGCGGGCCTGGGAGCAGTACTTC; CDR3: CASTGLVGLRAWEQYF
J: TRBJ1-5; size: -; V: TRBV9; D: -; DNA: TGTGCCAGCAGCGTCGAGGGGACGGGCAATCAGCCCCAGCATTTT; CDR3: CASSVEGTGNQPQHF
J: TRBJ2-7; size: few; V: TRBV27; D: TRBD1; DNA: TGTGCCAGCAGTTTCGGGACAGGGGACTACGAGCAGTACTTC; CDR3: CASSFGTGDYEQYF
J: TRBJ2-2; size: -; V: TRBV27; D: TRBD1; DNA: TGTGCCAGCAGTTTGGCCCGGACAGGGGATTACACCGGGGAGCTGTTTTTT; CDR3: CASSLARTGDYTGELFF
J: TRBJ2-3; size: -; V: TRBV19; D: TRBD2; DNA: TGTGCCAGTAAGCTACTAGCGGGAGGGACAGATACGCAGTATTTT; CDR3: CASKLLAGGTDTQYF
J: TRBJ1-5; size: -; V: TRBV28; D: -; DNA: TGTGCCAGCAGTAACAACCCCATATTAGTGCCCCAGCATTTT; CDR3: CASSNNPILVPQHF
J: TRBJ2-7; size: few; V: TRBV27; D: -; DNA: TGTGCCGCTAAAGGGTTAACTCCCTACGAGCAGTACTTC; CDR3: CAAKGLTPYEQYF
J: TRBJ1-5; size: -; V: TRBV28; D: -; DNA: TGTGCCAGCAGTTTATGGACAGGCAGCAATCAGCCCCAGCATTTT; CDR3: CASSLWTGSNQPQHF
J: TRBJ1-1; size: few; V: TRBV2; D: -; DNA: TGTGCCAGCAGTGATAGGGCGGATTATGACACTGAAGCTTTCTTT; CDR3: CASSDRADYDTEAFF
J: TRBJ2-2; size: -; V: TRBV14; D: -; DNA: TGTGCCAGCAGCCAATGGCAGGGGACGAACACCGGGGAGCTGTTTTTT; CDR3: CASSQWQGTNTGELFF
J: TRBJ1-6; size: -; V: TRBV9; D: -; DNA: TGTGCCAGCAGCGTAGAGGCCAGGGGAAATTCACCCCTCCACTTT; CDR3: CASSVEARGNSPLHF
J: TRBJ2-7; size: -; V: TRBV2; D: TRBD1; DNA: TGTGCCAGTGAACCGGGACAGGGTCAAGCCGAGCAGTACTTC; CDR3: CASEPGQGQAEQYF
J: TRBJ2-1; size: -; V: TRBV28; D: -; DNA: TGTGCCAGCAGTTTAAGCCAGGAACCCTACTACAATGAGCAGTTCTTC; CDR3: CASSLSQEPYYNEQFF
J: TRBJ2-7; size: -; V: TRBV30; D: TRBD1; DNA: TGTGCCTGGAGTGCCCACAGGGGATACTACGAGCAGTACTTC; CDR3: CAWSAHRGYYEQYF
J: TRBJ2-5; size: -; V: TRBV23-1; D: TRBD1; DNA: TGCGCCAGCAGCGGACAGGGGCATCAAGAGACCCAGTACTTC; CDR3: CASSGQGHQETQYF
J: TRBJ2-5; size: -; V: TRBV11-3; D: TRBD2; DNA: TGTGCCAGCAGCTTAGATGGGGGGGACGAGACCCAGTACTTC; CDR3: CASSLDGGDETQYF
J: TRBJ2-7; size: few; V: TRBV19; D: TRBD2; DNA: TGTGCCAGTAGTTCTAGCGGGACCTACGAGCAGTACTTC; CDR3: CASSSSGTYEQYF
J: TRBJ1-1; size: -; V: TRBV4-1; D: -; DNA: TGCGCCAGCAGCCAAGTGAACACTGAAGCTTTCTTT; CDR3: CASSQVNTEAFF
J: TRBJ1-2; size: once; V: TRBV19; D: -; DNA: TGTGCCAGTAGTATAATGAATGGCTACACCTTC; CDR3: CASSIMNGYTF
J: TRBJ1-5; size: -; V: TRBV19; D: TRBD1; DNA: TGTGCCAGTAACTTAGCAGGGGGTGATCAGCCCCAGCATTTT; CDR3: CASNLAGGDQPQHF
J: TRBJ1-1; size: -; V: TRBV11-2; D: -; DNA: TGTGCCAGCAGCTCTGGGACGAAGGAAGCTTTCTTT; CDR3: CASSSGTKEAFF
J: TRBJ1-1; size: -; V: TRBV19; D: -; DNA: TGTGCCAGTAGTATAGATCCACCGCAGGAGGGGAGGAACACTGAAGCTTTCTTT; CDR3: CASSIDPPQEGRNTEAFF